Shown below are 10 T cell receptor beta chains from a single sample sequenced in a study of cytomegalovirus exposure and HLA in healthy donors. The study ran its PCR with 60 Vbeta and 13 Jbeta primers. Some clones are missing from TCRdb's copy, which holds only in-frame ones; the method was immunoSEQ multiplex PCR. Its listing shows about 130,000 clones. Sequenced: PBMCs. Every receptor here comes from a woman in her fifties or sixties in good health and CMV-seronegative.

This chain connects TRBV5-4 to TRBJ1-1, with D unclear. The CDR3 has 12 amino acids. The germline V gene has CDR1 SGHNT and CDR2 YYREEE (reference sequence). Trimming took off 3 bases at V and 8 bases at J, with 11 bases between the two ends. This CDR3 is CASSSRGREAFF. Written as DNA, the CDR3 is TGTGCCAGCAGCTCCCGAGGAAGAGAAGCTTTCTTT.

The rearrangement joins TRBV28 to TRBJ2-1; 15 bases align to TRBD2. The CDR3 runs to 15 residues. V was clipped by 7 bases and J by 7 bases; unmatched bases: 5. Per the germline V gene, CDR1 is MDHEN and CDR2 is SYDVKM. The CDR3 DNA follows: TGTGCCAGCACCTTAGGACTAGCGGGAGGGAATGAGCAGTTCTTC. Its protein product is CASTLGLAGGNEQFF.

V usage is TRBV6-1 and J usage is TRBJ1-1; unclear D gene. The length of the CDR3 is 12 residues. In germline, CDR1 is MNHNS, CDR2 SASEGT. Trimming cost V 6 bases and J 7 bases, with 12 bases left between them. This CDR3 is CASREGGGEAFF. The CDR3 DNA reads TGTGCCAGCAGAGAGGGAGGAGGTGAAGCTTTCTTT.

This chain connects TRBV6-1 to TRBJ1-2, with TRBD1 identical over 8 bases. The CDR3 loop spans 12 amino acids. Germline V gene sequence: CDR1 MNHNS, CDR2 SASEGT. V was clipped by 6 bases and J by 8 bases; unmatched bases: 5. Here the CDR3 DNA reads TGTGCCAGCAGATCACAGGGGGTCGGCTACACCTTC. It specifies CASRSQGVGYTF.

The rearrangement links TRBV7-9 to TRBJ2-1; 8 bases fit TRBD2. Germline lookup yields CDR1 SEHNR and CDR2 FQNEAQ (reference sequence). V was clipped by 5 bases and J by 9 bases; unmatched bases: 15. The CDR3 has 16 residues. The chain's CDR3 is CASSLVGGGIQVEQFF. In nucleotides, the CDR3 is TGTGCCAGCAGCCTCGTCGGGGGGGGGATACAAGTTGAGCAGTTCTTC.

The V call is TRBV6-1, the J call TRBJ2-1, with 13 bases fitting TRBD2. The germline V gene has CDR1 MNHNS and CDR2 SASEGT. The CDR3 length is 14 residues. V lost 4 bases, J lost 8 bases, and 2 bases stayed unmatched. The CDR3 DNA sequence: TGTGCCAGCAGTGGGACTAGCGGGAGCCATGAGCAGTTCTTC. Its protein product is CASSGTSGSHEQFF.

DNA for the CDR3: TGTGCCAGCAGCTTAATCCGGGGCGGAAGGGGGTTTAACACCGGGGAGCTGTTTTTT. Translating it yields CASSLIRGGRGFNTGELFF. V gene TRBV5-5 combines with J gene TRBJ2-2; D is perhaps TRBD1 (6 bases). This CDR3 region has 19 residues. V was pared by 2 bases and J by 2 bases, with 22 bases between. Germline assignment: CDR1 SGHKS and CDR2 YYEKEE (reference sequence).

The chain joins TRBV7-9 to TRBJ1-2; D is undetermined. There are 15 residues in the CDR3. Germline V gene sequence: CDR1 SEHNR, CDR2 FQNEAQ (reference sequence). V dropped 3 bases and J dropped 7 bases, with 18 bases sitting between them. CDR3: CASSLSEGVVGGYTF. The CDR3 bases are TGTGCCAGCAGCTTGTCGGAGGGAGTGGTAGGTGGCTACACCTTC.

The V and J genes are TRBV4-1 and TRBJ1-4; TRBD1 matches at 7 bases. This CDR3 comprises 18 residues. V lost 0 bases and J lost 4; bases outside the gene matches: 11. The germline V gene has CDR1 MGHRA and CDR2 YSYEKL. The CDR3 spells CASSQEFRRDSVNEKLFF. CDR3 coding DNA: TGCGCCAGCAGCCAAGAGTTCCGCCGGGACAGCGTTAATGAAAAACTGTTTTTT.

V is TRBV11-2 and J is TRBJ2-1; a weak D match, TRBD2 (6 bases). The CDR3 spans 16 residues. Trimming shortened V by 4 bases and J by 4 bases, and 17 bases separated the two germline ends. From germline, CDR1 is SGHAT and CDR2 FQNNGV. The CDR3: CASSSSKRVKYNEQFF. The CDR3 DNA reads TGTGCCAGCAGCTCCTCAAAGCGGGTGAAATACAATGAGCAGTTCTTC.